The TCR beta chain under discussion was sequenced for a study of blood T cells in healthy people across ages. Study-wide findings and caveats: Donors of long life had a larger count of naive CD4+ cells and greater diversity than aged donors.

The V gene's germline CDR1 is DFQATT and CDR2 SNEGSKA (reference sequence). The V and J ends lost 3 bases and 0 bases respectively, with 9 bases between them. The CDR3 covers 13 residues. Alongside a J-beta primer mix, a sample-barcoded 5' primer served in a second PCR lasting about 7 to 11 cycles. Each CDR3 protein is one row after TCRdb ran MiXCR on the 5' RACE reads. Of roughly 1,300,000 distinct CDR3 sequences in the sample, around 55% were seen once. Details on this clonotype: The antigen remains unidentified.

V and J are TRBV20-1 and TRBJ2-7, with no clear D. The receptor was derived from a young man in good health. The specimen was blood. CDR3 bases: TGCAGTGCTAGGGACCCCTACTCCTACGAGCAGTACTTC. Translating it yields CSARDPYSYEQYF.